This TCR beta chain was sequenced in a study of T-cell memory formation after mild COVID-19 (dated by TCRdb to the early 2020s). Regarding the research as a whole: TCR sequence clusters from the two donors were found to be largely donor specific. T-cell clones expanding and contracting after mild COVID-19 in two donors were tracked by longitudinal TCRalpha and TCRbeta repertoire sequencing. The cohort comprised two young, previously healthy adult volunteers, one female and one male.

Instrument used: Illumina NovaSeq 6000. TCRalpha and TCRbeta cDNA libraries were built by 5'RACE with constant-segment primers, adding sample barcodes and unique molecular identifiers. Trizol reagent was used to extract RNA from every sample. Amplification of the libraries took two PCR steps, and the second step added a second sample barcode plus Illumina TruSeq adapters. Libraries were sequenced on an Illumina NovaSeq with 2 x 150 bp paired-end reads. As for the original processing: Reads were demultiplexed and collapsed into UMI-guided consensus sequences with migec v1.2.7. Using mixcr v2.1.11, UMI consensuses were aligned to TRA and TRB V and J templates and then assembled into clonotypes. A clonotype was counted as expanded or contracted only when both edgeR and NoisET called the clonotype significant, with the noise models trained on biological replicates. For edgeR calls, the thresholds were a false discovery rate-adjusted p below 0.01 and a log2 fold-change of 1. PCA with hierarchical clustering of max-normalized trajectories of the 1000 most abundant clonotypes was used as exploratory dynamics analysis. Separately sequenced CD4+ and CD8+ repertoires were used to assign a CD4 or CD8 phenotype to each responding clone. The raw public data were reprocessed by TCRdb itself: fastp quality trimming at Q25, MiXCR clonotype calling, in-frame beta chains only. Every entry covers one CDR3 protein and lists the most common genes and DNA from its rows. The V and J calls were determined by TCRdb, not by the authors. In all, the sample holds about 560,000 distinct CDR3 sequences, and around 15% of those were seen once. About 8.6% of the sample is held by the ten biggest clonotypes.

This clonotype was counted many times. What antigen it recognizes has not been identified. One base away there is no much larger clone; base qualities are not given. The investigation overall reported the following: Some responding clones were detected in pre-infection memory, which suggested that pre-existing cross-reactive memory T cells had joined the SARS-CoV-2 response. Contracting CD4+ clones appeared mostly in the CM and EM memory subsets, whereas CD8+ clones were enriched in EMRA. SARS-CoV-2 specificity of the second-wave clones peaking on day 37 was not confirmed. From day 15 to 85, contracting clones showed balanced CD4/CD8 phenotypes, whereas a second wave of clones that expanded from day 15 to 37 leaned towards CD4+. The study covered only a couple of mild cases, and larger cohorts including severe cases with pre-infection samples were considered necessary.

From the germline V gene, CDR1 is MGHDK and CDR2 is SYGVNS. Taken from cysteine to phenylalanine, the CDR3 has 14 residues. Only the CDR3 part of the read is kept: 42 bases, read in frame from the first base. The V and J ends are trimmed by 5 bases and 5 bases, leaving 13 bases between them. PBMCs were isolated by Ficoll-Paque density gradient centrifugation. The chain employs TRBV25-1 and TRBJ2-1; the D gene assignment is perhaps TRBD1 or TRBD2, with each matching 5 bases. What was sequenced was PBMCs or a T cell subset sorted from them (not recorded which). The origin of this receptor is an adult woman who had mild COVID-19 (a few samples of this study predate the infection). The sample titles of this study are shuffled in the database, so cell type and time point are left out; the donor was told from shared clones. The nucleotide sequence reads TGTGCCAGCAGTTATGGGGGACGGAACAATGAGCAGTTCTTC. Translated, this gives CASSYGGRNNEQFF.